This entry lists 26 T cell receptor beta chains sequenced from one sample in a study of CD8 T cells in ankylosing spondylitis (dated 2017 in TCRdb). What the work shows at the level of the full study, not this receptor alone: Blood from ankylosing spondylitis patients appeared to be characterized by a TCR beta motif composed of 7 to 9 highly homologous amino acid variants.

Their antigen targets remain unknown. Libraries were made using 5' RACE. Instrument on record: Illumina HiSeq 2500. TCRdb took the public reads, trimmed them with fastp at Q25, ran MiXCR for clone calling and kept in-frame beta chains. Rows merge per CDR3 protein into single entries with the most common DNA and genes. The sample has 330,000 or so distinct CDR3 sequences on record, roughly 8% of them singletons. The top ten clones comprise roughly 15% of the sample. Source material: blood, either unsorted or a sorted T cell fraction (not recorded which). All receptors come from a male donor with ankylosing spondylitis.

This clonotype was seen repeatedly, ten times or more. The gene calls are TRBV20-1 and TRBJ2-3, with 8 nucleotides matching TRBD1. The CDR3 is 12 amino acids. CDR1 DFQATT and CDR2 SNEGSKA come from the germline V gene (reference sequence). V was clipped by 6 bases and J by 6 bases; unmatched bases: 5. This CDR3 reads CSAMDRADTQYF. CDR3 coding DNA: TGCAGTGCCATGGACAGGGCTGATACGCAGTATTTT.

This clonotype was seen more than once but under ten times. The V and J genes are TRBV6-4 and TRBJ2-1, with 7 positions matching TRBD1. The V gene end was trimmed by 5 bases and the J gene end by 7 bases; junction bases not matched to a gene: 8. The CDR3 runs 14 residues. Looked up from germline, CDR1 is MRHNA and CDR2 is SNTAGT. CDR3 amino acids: CASSIGTDTNEQFF. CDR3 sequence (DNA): TGTGCCAGCAGTATCGGGACAGATACTAATGAGCAGTTCTTC.

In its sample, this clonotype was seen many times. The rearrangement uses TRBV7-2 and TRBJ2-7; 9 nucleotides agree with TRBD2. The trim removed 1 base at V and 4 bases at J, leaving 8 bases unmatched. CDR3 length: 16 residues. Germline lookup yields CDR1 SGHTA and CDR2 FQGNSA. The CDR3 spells CASSLVGSGSMYEQYF. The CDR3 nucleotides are TGTGCCAGCAGCTTAGTGGGTAGCGGGAGCATGTACGAGCAGTACTTC.

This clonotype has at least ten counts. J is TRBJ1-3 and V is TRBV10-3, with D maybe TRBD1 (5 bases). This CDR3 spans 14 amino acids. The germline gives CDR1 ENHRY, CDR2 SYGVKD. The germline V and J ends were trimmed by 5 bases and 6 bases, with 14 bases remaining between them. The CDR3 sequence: CAISPDRQLNTIYF. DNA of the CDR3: TGTGCCATCAGTCCCGACAGACAGTTAAACACCATATATTTT.

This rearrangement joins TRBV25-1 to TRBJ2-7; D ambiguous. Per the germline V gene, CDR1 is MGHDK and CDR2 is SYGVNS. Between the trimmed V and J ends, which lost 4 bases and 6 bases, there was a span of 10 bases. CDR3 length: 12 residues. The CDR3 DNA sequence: TGTGCCAGCAGTGTCGTAGGGCTCGAGCAGTACTTC. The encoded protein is CASSVVGLEQYF.

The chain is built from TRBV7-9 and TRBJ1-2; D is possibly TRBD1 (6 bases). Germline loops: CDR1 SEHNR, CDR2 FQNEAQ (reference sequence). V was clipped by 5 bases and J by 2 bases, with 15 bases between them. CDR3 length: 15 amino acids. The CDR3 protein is CASSLRVGQNYGYTF. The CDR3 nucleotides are TGTGCCAGCAGCCTGCGGGTCGGACAGAACTATGGCTACACCTTC.

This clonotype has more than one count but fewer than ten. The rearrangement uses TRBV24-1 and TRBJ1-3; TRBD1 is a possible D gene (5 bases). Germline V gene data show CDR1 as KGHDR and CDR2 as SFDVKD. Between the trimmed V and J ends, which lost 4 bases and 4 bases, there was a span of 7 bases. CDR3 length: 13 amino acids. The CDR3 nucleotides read TGTGCCACCAGTGAGGGGCCCGGAAACACCATATATTTT. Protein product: CATSEGPGNTIYF.

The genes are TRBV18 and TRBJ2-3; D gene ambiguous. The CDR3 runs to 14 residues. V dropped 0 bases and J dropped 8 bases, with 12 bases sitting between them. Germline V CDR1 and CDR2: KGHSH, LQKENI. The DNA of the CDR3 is TGTGCCAGCTCACCACCTCCGGGCATGGGTACGCAGTATTTT. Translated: CASSPPPGMGTQYF.

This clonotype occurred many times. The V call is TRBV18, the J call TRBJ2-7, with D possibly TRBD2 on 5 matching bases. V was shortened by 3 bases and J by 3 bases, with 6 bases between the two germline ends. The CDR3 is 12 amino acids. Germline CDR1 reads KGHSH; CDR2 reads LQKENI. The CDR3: CASSPTSYEQYF. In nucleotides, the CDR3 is TGTGCCAGCTCACCTACTAGCTACGAGCAGTACTTC.

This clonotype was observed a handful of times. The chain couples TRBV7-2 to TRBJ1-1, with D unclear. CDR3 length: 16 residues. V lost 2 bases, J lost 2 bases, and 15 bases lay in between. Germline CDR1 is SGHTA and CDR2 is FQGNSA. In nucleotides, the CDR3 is TGTGCCAGCAGCTTAAGGATGGGCAGCTTTAACACTGAAGCTTTCTTT. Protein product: CASSLRMGSFNTEAFF.

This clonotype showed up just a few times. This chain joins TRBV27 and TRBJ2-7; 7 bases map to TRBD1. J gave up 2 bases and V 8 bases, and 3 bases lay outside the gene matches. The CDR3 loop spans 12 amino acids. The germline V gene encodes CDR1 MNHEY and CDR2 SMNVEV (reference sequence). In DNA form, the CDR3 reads TGTGCCAGCCAGGGGGAAGCCTACGAGCAGTACTTC. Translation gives CASQGEAYEQYF.

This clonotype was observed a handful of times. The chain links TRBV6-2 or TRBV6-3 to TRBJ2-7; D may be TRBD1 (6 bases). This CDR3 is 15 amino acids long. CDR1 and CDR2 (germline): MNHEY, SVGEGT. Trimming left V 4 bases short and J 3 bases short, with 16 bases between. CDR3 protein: CASSLRQDTIYEQYF. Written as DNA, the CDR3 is TGTGCCAGCAGTTTGAGACAGGACACTATCTACGAGCAGTACTTC.

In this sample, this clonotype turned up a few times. CDR3 loop: CSVEAVSDTQYF. CDR3 coding DNA: TGCAGCGTTGAGGCAGTGTCGGATACGCAGTATTTT. The chain is built from TRBV29-1 and TRBJ2-3; D gene unclear. The germline gives CDR1 SQVTM, CDR2 ANQGSEA. The length of the CDR3 is 12 residues. V lost 3 bases to trimming and J lost 6 bases, with 10 bases between them.

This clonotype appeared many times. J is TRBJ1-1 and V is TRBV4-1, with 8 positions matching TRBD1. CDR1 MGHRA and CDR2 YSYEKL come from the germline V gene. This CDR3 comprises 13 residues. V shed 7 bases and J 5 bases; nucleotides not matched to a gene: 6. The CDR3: CASNGQGGTEAFF. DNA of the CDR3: TGCGCCAGCAACGGACAGGGAGGGACTGAAGCTTTCTTT.

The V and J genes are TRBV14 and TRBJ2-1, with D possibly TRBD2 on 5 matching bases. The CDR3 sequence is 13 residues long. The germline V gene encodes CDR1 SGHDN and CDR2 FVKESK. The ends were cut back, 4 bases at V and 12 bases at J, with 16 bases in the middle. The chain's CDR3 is CASSPHRGYGQFF. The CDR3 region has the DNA TGTGCCAGCAGCCCCCACCGCGGGTATGGGCAGTTCTTC.

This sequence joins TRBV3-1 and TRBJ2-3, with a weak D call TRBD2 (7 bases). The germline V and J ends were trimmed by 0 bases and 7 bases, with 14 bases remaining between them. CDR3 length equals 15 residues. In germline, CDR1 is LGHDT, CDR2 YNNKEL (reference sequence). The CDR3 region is CASSQDWRGRNTQYF. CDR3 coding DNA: TGTGCCAGCAGCCAAGACTGGCGGGGGCGGAATACGCAGTATTTT.

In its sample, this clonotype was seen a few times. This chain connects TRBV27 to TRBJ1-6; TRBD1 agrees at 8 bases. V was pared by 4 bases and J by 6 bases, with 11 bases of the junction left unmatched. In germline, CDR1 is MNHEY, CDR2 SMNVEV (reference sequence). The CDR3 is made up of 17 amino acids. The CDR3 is CASSSMPSTGVNSPLHF. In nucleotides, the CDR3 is TGTGCCAGCAGTTCCATGCCCTCGACAGGGGTTAATTCACCCCTCCACTTT.

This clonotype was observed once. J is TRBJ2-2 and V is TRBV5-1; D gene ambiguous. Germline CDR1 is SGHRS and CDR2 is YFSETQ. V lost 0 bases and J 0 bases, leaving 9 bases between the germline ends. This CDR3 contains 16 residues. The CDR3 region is CASSLDTAANTGELFF. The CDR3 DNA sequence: TGCGCCAGCAGCTTGGACACCGCCGCGAACACCGGGGAGCTGTTTTTT.

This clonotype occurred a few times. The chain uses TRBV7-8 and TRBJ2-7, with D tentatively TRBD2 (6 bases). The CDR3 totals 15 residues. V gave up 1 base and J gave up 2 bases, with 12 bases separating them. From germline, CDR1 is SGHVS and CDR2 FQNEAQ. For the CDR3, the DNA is TGTGCCAGCAGCTTAGGGGAGGTGGGACCCTACGAGCAGTACTTC. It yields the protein CASSLGEVGPYEQYF.

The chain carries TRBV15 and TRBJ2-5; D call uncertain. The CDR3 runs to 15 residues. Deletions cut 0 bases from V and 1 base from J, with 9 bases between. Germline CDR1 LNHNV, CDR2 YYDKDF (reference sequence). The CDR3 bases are TGTGCCACCAGCAGAGATGGGAACAGCCAAGAGACCCAGTACTTC. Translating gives CATSRDGNSQETQYF.

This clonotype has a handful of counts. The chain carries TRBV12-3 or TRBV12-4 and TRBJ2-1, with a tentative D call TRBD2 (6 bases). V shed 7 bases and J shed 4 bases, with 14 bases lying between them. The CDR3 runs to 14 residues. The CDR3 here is CASNGEDPYNEQFF. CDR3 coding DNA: TGTGCCAGCAATGGGGAGGACCCTTACAATGAGCAGTTCTTC.

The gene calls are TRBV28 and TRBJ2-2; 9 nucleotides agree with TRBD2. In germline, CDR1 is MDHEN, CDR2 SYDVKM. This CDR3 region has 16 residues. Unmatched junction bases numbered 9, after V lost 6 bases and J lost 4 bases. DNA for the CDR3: TGTGCCAGCAGAACGTTGCGGGAGGGCGTCACCGGGGAGCTGTTTTTT. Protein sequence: CASRTLREGVTGELFF.

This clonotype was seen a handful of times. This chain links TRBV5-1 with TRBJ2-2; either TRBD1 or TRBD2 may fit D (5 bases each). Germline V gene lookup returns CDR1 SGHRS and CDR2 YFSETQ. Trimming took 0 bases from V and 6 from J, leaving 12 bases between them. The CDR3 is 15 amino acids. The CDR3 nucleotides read TGCGCCAGCAGCTTGGCTGCAGGGACGGCCGGGGAGCTGTTTTTT. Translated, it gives CASSLAAGTAGELFF. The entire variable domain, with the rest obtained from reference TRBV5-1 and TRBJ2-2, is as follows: KAGVTQTPRYLIKTRGQQVTLSCSPISGHRSVSWYQQTPGQGLQFLFEYFSETQRNKGNFPGRFSGRQFSNSRSEMNVSTLELGDSALYLCASSLAAGTAGELFFGEGSRLTVL.

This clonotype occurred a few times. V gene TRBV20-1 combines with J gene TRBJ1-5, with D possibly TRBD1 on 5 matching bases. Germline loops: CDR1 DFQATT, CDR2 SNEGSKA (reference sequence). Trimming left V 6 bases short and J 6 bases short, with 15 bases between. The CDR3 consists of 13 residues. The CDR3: CSASTVLTQPQHF. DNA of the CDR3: TGCAGTGCGTCGACAGTTCTAACTCAGCCCCAGCATTTT.

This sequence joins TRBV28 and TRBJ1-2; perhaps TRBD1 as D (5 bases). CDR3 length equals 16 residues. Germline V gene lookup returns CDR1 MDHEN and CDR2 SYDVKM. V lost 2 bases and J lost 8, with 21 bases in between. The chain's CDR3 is CASSLPAGPFLRGYTF. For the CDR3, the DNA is TGTGCCAGCAGTTTACCCGCGGGGCCGTTTCTCCGAGGCTACACCTTC.

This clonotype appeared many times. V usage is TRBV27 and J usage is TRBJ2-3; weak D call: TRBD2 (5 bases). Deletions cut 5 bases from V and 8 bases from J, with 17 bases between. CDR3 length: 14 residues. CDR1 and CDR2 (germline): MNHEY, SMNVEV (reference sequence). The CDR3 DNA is TGTGCCAGCAGTCCTCGGACCGGGATTTTTACGCAGTATTTT. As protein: CASSPRTGIFTQYF.